The T cell receptor beta chain described here comes from a study of Graves' ophthalmopathy and Graves' hyperthyroidism. Study summary: Sampling took place at initial diagnosis, with peripheral blood obtained before any treatment. General study findings and limits: Built on 13 signatures, a model told ophthalmopathy apart from stable hyperthyroidism with 85% to 90% sensitivity and approximately 81% specificity. Ophthalmopathy progression predictions by the model showed about 75% specificity and 70.59% sensitivity.

In this sample, this clonotype turned up many times. The antigen is not known. Transcripts of RNA were the source for amplifying TCR beta CDR3 regions. First-round RT-PCR employed HTBI primers, with a second-round multiplex PCR after it. MiXCR, applied by TCRdb to the multiplex PCR reads, yields one record per CDR3 protein. The table includes hundreds of thousands of distinct CDR3 sequences, about 20% detected once. The J segment lost 7 bases and the V segment lost 6 bases, leaving 9 bases of the junction unmatched. This CDR3 comprises 15 residues. Among the exclusions were patients with other autoimmune diseases, uncontrolled infections, pregnancy or lactation.

Input material: peripheral blood. The V gene is TRBV12-3 or TRBV12-4, the J gene TRBJ1-5; 10 bases agree with TRBD1. This sequence was found in a woman younger than 35 with stable Graves' hyperthyroidism. Some clones in this sample may be carry-over from other donors' samples. In DNA, the CDR3 is TGTGCCAGCAGCCCGACAGGGGGCGGCGGGCAGCCCCAGCATTTT. Translation gives CASSPTGGGGQPQHF.